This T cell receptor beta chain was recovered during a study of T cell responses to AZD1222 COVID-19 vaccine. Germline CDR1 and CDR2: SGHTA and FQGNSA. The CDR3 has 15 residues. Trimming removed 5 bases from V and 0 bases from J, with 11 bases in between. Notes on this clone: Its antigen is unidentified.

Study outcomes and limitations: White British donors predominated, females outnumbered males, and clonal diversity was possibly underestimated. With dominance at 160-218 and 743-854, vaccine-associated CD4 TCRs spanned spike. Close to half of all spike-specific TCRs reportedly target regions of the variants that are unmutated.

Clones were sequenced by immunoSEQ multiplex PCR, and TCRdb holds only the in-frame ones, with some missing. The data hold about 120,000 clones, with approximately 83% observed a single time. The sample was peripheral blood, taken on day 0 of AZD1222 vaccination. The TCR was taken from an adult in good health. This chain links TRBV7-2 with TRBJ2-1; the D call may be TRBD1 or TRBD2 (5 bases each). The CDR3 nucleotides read TGTGCCAGCAGCGGGGACGTTAGCTCCTACAATGAGCAGTTCTTC. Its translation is CASSGDVSSYNEQFF.